One T cell receptor (beta chain) is described in this entry. The antigen remains undetermined. This CDR3 is built from 15 residues. V lost 1 base and J 0 bases, leaving 9 bases between the germline ends. Germline V gene lookup returns CDR1 MDHEN and CDR2 SYDVKM. The sample comes from a study of beta chain features in type 1 diabetes. Overall study: Across the samples, 100 million to 130 million sorted cells were examined in total. Whole-study results and caveats: At VDJ recombination sites, type 1 diabetes patients had fewer insertions and more deleted nucleotides. With patients and controls alike, PCR might favor shorter templates to an equal degree. Within each of all four CD4+ subsets, Type 1 diabetes patients had TCRB CDR3s that were moderately but significantly shorter. Within patients, naive, central memory and Treg TCRB repertoires seemed more similar than within healthy donors.

The investigators reverse transcribed all of the isolated RNA, so they sequenced expressed TCRB transcripts. Some clones are missing from TCRdb's copy, which holds only in-frame ones; the method was immunoSEQ multiplex PCR. Here the sample spans 640,000 or so clones, over 12% being singletons. The sequence came from a man aged 18-30 years with type 1 diabetes. The specimen sequenced was naive CD4+ T cells from blood. The chain combines TRBV28 with TRBJ2-5; D is possibly TRBD1 (5 bases). CDR3 amino acids: CASSLLTAYQETQYF. The CDR3 nucleotides are TGTGCCAGCAGTTTATTGACAGCCTACCAAGAGACCCAGTACTTC.